Following are 24 T cell receptor beta chains from one sample sequenced in a study of blood T cell repertoires in COVID-19. TCRdb's copy holds only in-frame clones and misses some; the assay was immunoSEQ multiplex PCR. The repertoire has around 220,000 clones, nearly 90% of them found once; the top ten carry about 15%. Specimen: PBMCs or T cells enriched from blood (not recorded which). Receptors were obtained from a man younger than 45 who had been exposed to COVID-19.

This clone has just one count. The CDR3 DNA follows: TGCGCCAGCAGCTTGGAACCAGCGAACACCGGGGAGCTGTTTTTT. Amino acid sequence: CASSLEPANTGELFF. The rearrangement joins TRBV5-1 to TRBJ2-2; D gene unclear. V lost 0 bases, J lost 0 bases, and 6 bases lay in between. Germline lookup yields CDR1 SGHRS and CDR2 YFSETQ. The CDR3 spans 15 residues. The entire variable domain, with the rest obtained from reference TRBV5-1 and TRBJ2-2, is as follows: KAGVTQTPRYLIKTRGQQVTLSCSPISGHRSVSWYQQTPGQGLQFLFEYFSETQRNKGNFPGRFSGRQFSNSRSEMNVSTLELGDSALYLCASSLEPANTGELFFGEGSRLTVL.

V and J are TRBV9 and TRBJ2-2, with a possible D match to TRBD2 (5 bases). Germline assignment: CDR1 SGDLS and CDR2 YYNGEE. Trimming removed 0 bases at V and 7 bases at J, with 7 bases between. The CDR3 length is 13 residues. In DNA form, the CDR3 reads TGTGCCAGCAGCGTAGCGAGGGACGGGGAGCTGTTTTTT. Residues: CASSVARDGELFF.

The gene calls are TRBV6-2 or TRBV6-3 and TRBJ2-3, with 12 positions matching TRBD2. The ends lost 5 bases at V and 8 bases at J; junction bases unmatched: 8. In germline, CDR1 is MNHEY, CDR2 SVGEGT. CDR3 length equals 15 residues. The CDR3 bases are TGTGCCAGCAGTCTAGCGGGGGGGTCCGGTAGTACGCAGTATTTT. This codes for CASSLAGGSGSTQYF.

The chain employs TRBV21-1 and TRBJ2-7; TRBD2, as called in the table, went unchecked against the DNA. TRBV21-1 is a known pseudogene. The CDR3 runs 17 residues. The CDR3 nucleotides are TGTGCCAGCAGCGCCACCAGCGGGCAAGAAGAGGACTACGAGCAGTACTTC. Translating gives CASSATSGQEEDYEQYF.

The rearrangement links TRBV19 to TRBJ1-1, with no clear D. The CDR3 consists of 14 residues. The ends were cut back, 4 bases at V and 1 base at J, with 10 bases in the middle. Germline CDR1 and CDR2: LNHDA and SQIVND (reference sequence). DNA for the CDR3: TGTGCCAGTAGTACGATCCCACAGAACACTGAAGCTTTCTTT. This encodes CASSTIPQNTEAFF. The variable domain in full, with the rest retrieved from reference TRBV19 and TRBJ1-1, is DGGITQSPKYLFRKEGQNVTLSCEQNLNHDAMYWYRQDPGQGLRLIYYSQIVNDFQKGDIAEGYSVSREKKESFPLTVTSAQKNPTAFYLCASSTIPQNTEAFFGQGTRLTVV.

The CDR3 coding sequence is TGCGCCAGCAGAGAAGAGGGAAACACCATATATTTT. This sequence encodes CASREEGNTIYF. The chain combines TRBV5-1 with TRBJ1-3; D not resolved. Trimming removed 5 bases at V and 4 bases at J, with 7 bases between. Germline CDR1 SGHRS, CDR2 YFSETQ. The CDR3 length is 12 residues.

The V gene is TRBV7-9, the J gene TRBJ1-1; D unclear. Trimming took 11 bases from V and 9 from J, leaving 13 bases between them. The CDR3 spans 10 residues. Germline V lookup: CDR1 SEHNR, CDR2 FQNEAQ (reference sequence). CDR3 DNA: TGTGCCTCCCGTGCCGGGAAAGCTTTCTTT. Protein product: CASRAGKAFF.

The V call is TRBV4-2, the J call TRBJ2-5; 8 bases fit TRBD2. With 3 bases clipped from V and 1 base from J, the junction kept 1 base outside the gene matches. CDR1 and CDR2 (germline): LGHNA, YNFKEQ. The CDR3 has 14 residues. The CDR3 loop is CASSQGLGQETQYF. The CDR3, as DNA: TGTGCCAGCAGCCAGGGACTAGGCCAAGAGACCCAGTACTTC.

The V gene is TRBV6-2 or TRBV6-3, the J gene TRBJ2-4; weak D call: TRBD1 (5 bases). Trimming removed 2 bases from V and 5 bases from J, with 10 bases in between. The CDR3 length is 14 residues. Germline CDR1 and CDR2: MNHEY and SVGEGT. In DNA form, the CDR3 reads TGTGCCAGCAGTTACAGCCAGGGTCAAAACATTCAGTACTTC. Translation: CASSYSQGQNIQYF.

The rearrangement links TRBV11-1 to TRBJ1-1; D is possibly TRBD1 (5 bases). The CDR3 is made up of 16 amino acids. Germline V gene lookup returns CDR1 SGHAT and CDR2 FQDESV (reference sequence). V shed 5 bases and J shed 0 bases, with 16 bases lying between them. CDR3 sequence (DNA): TGTGCCAGCAGCGATACCAGGGCGACCATGAACACTGAAGCTTTCTTT. Translating gives CASSDTRATMNTEAFF. Looking up the rest from reference TRBV11-1 and TRBJ1-1 gives the full variable domain: EAEVAQSPRYKITEKSQAVAFWCDPISGHATLYWYRQILGQGPELLVQFQDESVVDDSQLPKDRFSAERLKGVDSTLKIQPAELGDSAMYLCASSDTRATMNTEAFFGQGTRLTVV.

This clone was counted ten times or more. The rearrangement links TRBV3-1 (or the pseudogene TRBV3-2) to TRBJ2-1; possible D gene TRBD2, 6 bases. Per germline, CDR1 LGHDT and CDR2 YNNKEL (reference sequence). Trimming removed 0 bases from V and 5 bases from J, with 23 bases in between. This CDR3 is 19 amino acids long. The CDR3 here is CASSQESGRLLAGDNEQFF. For the CDR3, the DNA is TGTGCCAGCAGCCAAGAGTCAGGCCGGCTACTAGCAGGAGACAATGAGCAGTTCTTC.

The V gene is TRBV9, the J gene TRBJ2-1, with 8 bases aligning to TRBD2. V trimming: 4 bases; J trimming: 10 bases; junction bases outside the gene matches: 7. This CDR3 spans 13 amino acids. Looked up from germline, CDR1 is SGDLS and CDR2 is YYNGEE. CDR3 DNA: TGTGCCAGCAGCCCGGGAGGGGCCCAGGAGCAGTTCTTC. Encoded protein: CASSPGGAQEQFF.

This chain uses TRBV3-1 (or the pseudogene TRBV3-2) with TRBJ1-1; D uncertain. The V gene's germline CDR1 is LGHDT and CDR2 YNNKEL (reference sequence). This CDR3 comprises 14 residues. V lost 6 bases and J lost 2, with 13 bases in between. CDR3 DNA sequence: TGTGCCAGCAGGACTAACAGCATAAACACTGAAGCTTTCTTT. Encoded protein: CASRTNSINTEAFF.

This chain joins TRBV27 and TRBJ2-2; 7 positions match TRBD1. The CDR3 is 18 residues long. The germline CDR1 and CDR2 sequences are MNHEY and SMNVEV (reference sequence). Trimming cost V 6 bases and J 0 bases; bases outside gene matches: 13. The CDR3 here is CASSHSKTGTANTGELFF. The CDR3 DNA sequence: TGTGCCAGCAGCCATAGTAAAACCGGGACAGCGAACACCGGGGAGCTGTTTTTT.

The rearrangement links TRBV19 to TRBJ1-2, with D possibly matching TRBD1 (5 bases). Germline V CDR1 and CDR2: LNHDA, SQIVND (reference sequence). The CDR3 loop spans 15 amino acids. V gave up 1 base and J gave up 7 bases, with 16 bases separating them. CDR3 bases: TGTGCCAGTAGTATAGTTGAACCCTCAAGGGGTGGCTACACCTTC. It yields the protein CASSIVEPSRGGYTF.

The V call is TRBV18, the J call TRBJ2-5; a weak D match, TRBD1 (6 bases). Germline loops: CDR1 KGHSH, CDR2 LQKENI. With 2 bases removed from V and 4 bases from J, the gap between germline ends came to 8 bases. The CDR3 spans 13 residues. Written as DNA, the CDR3 is TGTGCCAGCTCACCAGTAGGGGGAGAGACCCAGTACTTC. Translating gives CASSPVGGETQYF.

V and J are TRBV3-1 (or the pseudogene TRBV3-2) and TRBJ2-1; a possible D gene is TRBD2 (6 bases). Germline-derived CDR1 and CDR2 are LGHDT and YNNKEL (reference sequence). Trimming removed 4 bases from V and 2 bases from J, with 12 bases in between. CDR3 length: 15 residues. Written as DNA, the CDR3 is TGTGCCAGCAGCCCAGGTAGCGGAACCTACAATGAGCAGTTCTTC. Residues: CASSPGSGTYNEQFF.

The J gene is TRBJ1-2, the V gene TRBV6-1, with D tentatively TRBD1 (6 bases). CDR1 and CDR2 (germline): MNHNS, SASEGT. Trimming removed 2 bases from V and 8 bases from J, with 33 bases in between. The length of the CDR3 is 20 residues. The DNA for the CDR3 is TGTGCCAGCAGTGAAAGGGTAACAGGGAGACAGATATTCCAGAGTCCCGGCTACACCTTC. Encoded protein: CASSERVTGRQIFQSPGYTF.

The genes are TRBV6-5 and TRBJ2-1; a possible D gene is TRBD2 (6 bases). Looked up from germline, CDR1 is MNHEY and CDR2 is SVGAGI. The germline V and J ends were trimmed by 6 bases and 3 bases, with 15 bases remaining between them. The CDR3 spans 15 residues. This CDR3 is CASRWGGDRYNEQFF. CDR3 DNA: TGTGCCAGCAGATGGGGCGGGGACCGCTACAATGAGCAGTTCTTC.

Comments on this clone: At the DNA level, this CDR3 is encoded by other sequences in the same sample as well. The chain employs TRBV30 and TRBJ1-1, with 8 positions matching TRBD1. Trimming removed 5 bases from V and 5 bases from J; junction bases left unmatched: 4. Germline V gene data show CDR1 as GTSNPN and CDR2 as SVGIG (reference sequence). This CDR3 is 12 amino acids long. As DNA, the CDR3 is TGTGCCTGGGACAGGGGTAATACTGAAGCTTTCTTT. It codes for CAWDRGNTEAFF.

The chain links TRBV9 to TRBJ2-3; D unclear. The CDR3 consists of 13 residues. V lost 0 bases to trimming and J lost 3 bases, with 5 bases between them. Looked up from germline, CDR1 is SGDLS and CDR2 is YYNGEE. The CDR3 nucleotides are TGTGCCAGCAGCGTAGTGAGGACAGATACGCAGTATTTT. Translating it yields CASSVVRTDTQYF. The whole variable domain, filled in from reference TRBV9 and TRBJ2-3, reads DSGVTQTPKHLITATGQRVTLRCSPRSGDLSVYWYQQSLDQGLQFLIQYYNGEERAKGNILERFSAQQFPDLHSELNLSSLELGDSALYFCASSVVRTDTQYFGPGTRLTVL.

The chain has TRBV7-9 and TRBJ2-7; 8 positions agree with TRBD2. Trimming removed 5 bases from V and 4 bases from J; junction bases left unmatched: 4. The CDR3 loop spans 13 amino acids. Germline CDR1 reads SEHNR; CDR2 reads FQNEAQ (reference sequence). CDR3 residues: CASSEPGGYEQYF. The DNA of the CDR3 is TGTGCCAGCAGCGAACCGGGGGGGTACGAGCAGTACTTC.

This clone was detected only a few times. The chain is built from TRBV5-4 and TRBJ2-3; 10 nucleotides agree with TRBD1. Germline V gene lookup returns CDR1 SGHNT and CDR2 YYREEE (reference sequence). The CDR3 runs to 14 residues. The V segment lost 9 bases and the J segment 2 bases; nucleotides outside the gene matches: 6. The CDR3 here is CATTGQGYTDTQYF. The CDR3, as DNA: TGTGCCACCACGGGACAGGGGTACACAGATACGCAGTATTTT.

The V call is TRBV6-5, the J call TRBJ1-4; no clear D. Trimming shortened V by 2 bases and J by 8 bases, and 12 bases separated the two germline ends. CDR1 is MNHEY and CDR2 is SVGAGI in the germline V gene. The length of the CDR3 is 14 residues. The CDR3 loop reads CASSYAAREEKLFF. The CDR3 nucleotides read TGTGCCAGCAGTTACGCAGCGAGGGAAGAAAAACTGTTTTTT.